A selection of T cell receptor beta chains follows, all from one sample in a study of blood T cell repertoires in COVID-19. The repertoire was sequenced with immunoSEQ multiplex PCR; TCRdb's copy has only in-frame clones and lacks some. The sample gives 110,000 or so clones, about four fifths of which show up once; roughly 4% is in the top ten. Sequencing used peripheral blood. Receptors originate from an older woman with acute or convalescent COVID-19. Each CDR3 is given with its conserved first and last residue. The order of the fields is V gene, clone size, D gene, J gene, CDR3 protein, CDR3 DNA. D genes are given only for firm matches. Expanded clones get a size class; other rows say once, few or many, or leave the size out.

V gene: TRBV30
clone size: .
D gene: TRBD1
J gene: TRBJ1-5
CDR3 protein: CAWRGQNTNSNQPQHF
CDR3 DNA: TGTGCCTGGAGGGGACAGAATACTAATAGCAATCAGCCCCAGCATTTT

V gene: TRBV19
clone size: .
D gene: TRBD1
J gene: TRBJ1-2
CDR3 protein: CASADRERDGYTF
CDR3 DNA: TGTGCCAGTGCGGACAGGGAAAGGGATGGCTACACCTTC

V gene: TRBV28
clone size: .
D gene: .
J gene: TRBJ1-2
CDR3 protein: CASSPRVSGDGYTF
CDR3 DNA: TGTGCCAGCAGTCCTCGGGTCTCGGGGGATGGCTACACCTTC

V gene: TRBV7-7
clone size: .
D gene: .
J gene: TRBJ2-3
CDR3 protein: CASSLTTADTQYF
CDR3 DNA: TGTGCCAGCAGCTTAACAACAGCAGATACGCAGTATTTT

V gene: TRBV3-1/TRBV3-2
clone size: .
D gene: .
J gene: TRBJ2-7
CDR3 protein: CASSHEFLGHNPYEQYF
CDR3 DNA: TGTGCCAGCAGCCACGAGTTTTTGGGACACAATCCCTACGAGCAGTACTTC

V gene: TRBV11-3
clone size: .
D gene: .
J gene: TRBJ2-3
CDR3 protein: CASSSGGGGQGDTQYF
CDR3 DNA: TGTGCCAGCAGTTCAGGCGGCGGGGGCCAGGGAGATACGCAGTATTTT

V gene: TRBV4-2
clone size: .
D gene: .
J gene: TRBJ1-3
CDR3 protein: CASSQDPGARGNTIYF
CDR3 DNA: TGTGCCAGCAGCCAAGATCCAGGGGCGCGTGGAAACACCATATATTTT

V gene: TRBV18
clone size: .
D gene: .
J gene: TRBJ2-5
CDR3 protein: CASSPFGSETQYF
CDR3 DNA: TGTGCCAGCTCACCATTCGGTTCAGAGACCCAGTACTTC

V gene: TRBV6-5
clone size: once
D gene: TRBD1
J gene: TRBJ1-1
CDR3 protein: CASSSRTGGGYTEAFF
CDR3 DNA: TGTGCCAGCAGTTCCCGGACAGGGGGCGGCTACACTGAAGCTTTCTTT

V gene: TRBV7-3
clone size: .
D gene: TRBD1
J gene: TRBJ2-3
CDR3 protein: CASSLRQGATDTQYF
CDR3 DNA: TGTGCCAGCAGCTTAAGACAGGGGGCCACAGATACGCAGTATTTT

V gene: TRBV5-1
clone size: .
D gene: .
J gene: TRBJ2-7
CDR3 protein: CASSLGGFSHEQYF
CDR3 DNA: TGCGCCAGCAGCTTGGGAGGGTTTAGCCACGAGCAGTACTTC

V gene: TRBV3-1/TRBV3-2
clone size: .
D gene: .
J gene: TRBJ1-3
CDR3 protein: CASSQDFRGSGNTIYF
CDR3 DNA: TGTGCCAGCAGCCAAGATTTCAGAGGCTCTGGAAACACCATATATTTT

V gene: TRBV14
clone size: .
D gene: TRBD1
J gene: TRBJ1-3
CDR3 protein: CASSTRTGGPGNTIYF
CDR3 DNA: TGTGCCAGCAGCACCCGGACAGGGGGCCCAGGAAACACCATATATTTT

V gene: TRBV3-1/TRBV3-2
clone size: .
D gene: TRBD1
J gene: TRBJ1-5
CDR3 protein: CASSSGTGSQPQHF
CDR3 DNA: TGTGCCAGCAGCTCCGGGACAGGAAGTCAGCCCCAGCATTTT

V gene: TRBV11-2
clone size: once
D gene: TRBD2
J gene: TRBJ2-3
CDR3 protein: CASSLPLTSGTADTQYF
CDR3 DNA: TGTGCCAGCAGCTTACCCCTTACTAGCGGGACTGCAGATACGCAGTATTTT

V gene: TRBV3-1/TRBV3-2
clone size: .
D gene: TRBD2
J gene: TRBJ2-3
CDR3 protein: CASSQLASSGEVDSTDTQYF
CDR3 DNA: TGTGCCAGCAGCCAACTGGCATCTAGCGGGGAGGTAGATAGCACAGATACGCAGTATTTT

V gene: TRBV5-5
clone size: .
D gene: .
J gene: TRBJ2-1
CDR3 protein: CASSFGSSYNEQFF
CDR3 DNA: TGTGCCAGCAGCTTCGGGAGCTCCTACAATGAGCAGTTCTTC

V gene: TRBV7-3
clone size: .
D gene: TRBD1
J gene: TRBJ2-1
CDR3 protein: CASSPRKTGFNEQFF
CDR3 DNA: TGTGCCAGCAGCCCCCGTAAGACAGGGTTCAATGAGCAGTTCTTC

V gene: TRBV7-9
clone size: .
D gene: TRBD2
J gene: TRBJ2-2
CDR3 protein: CASSHRTSGYTGELFF
CDR3 DNA: TGTGCCAGCAGCCACCGGACTAGCGGATACACCGGGGAGCTGTTTTTT

V gene: TRBV28
clone size: .
D gene: TRBD1
J gene: TRBJ2-2
CDR3 protein: CASSFLGQGTGELFF
CDR3 DNA: TGTGCCAGCAGTTTTTTAGGACAGGGCACCGGGGAGCTGTTTTTT

V gene: TRBV18
clone size: .
D gene: .
J gene: TRBJ1-3
CDR3 protein: CASSPSQVNSGNTIYF
CDR3 DNA: TGTGCCAGCTCACCCTCACAGGTCAACTCTGGAAACACCATATATTTT

V gene: TRBV15
clone size: .
D gene: .
J gene: TRBJ1-2
CDR3 protein: CATSRDRGSYTF
CDR3 DNA: TGTGCCACCAGCAGAGACCGGGGAAGCTACACCTTC

V gene: TRBV5-1
clone size: .
D gene: TRBD2
J gene: TRBJ2-3
CDR3 protein: CASSSLAGEGTDTQYF
CDR3 DNA: TGCGCCAGCAGCTCCTTAGCGGGAGAGGGCACAGATACGCAGTATTTT

V gene: TRBV5-4
clone size: .
D gene: .
J gene: TRBJ1-1
CDR3 protein: CASSFSPDKGAEAFF
CDR3 DNA: TGTGCCAGCAGCTTTTCCCCCGACAAGGGAGCTGAAGCTTTCTTT

V gene: TRBV11-2
clone size: .
D gene: .
J gene: TRBJ2-1
CDR3 protein: CASSLEGAIYNEQFF
CDR3 DNA: TGTGCCAGCAGCTTAGAGGGGGCTATATACAATGAGCAGTTCTTC

V gene: TRBV28
clone size: few
D gene: .
J gene: TRBJ1-3
CDR3 protein: CASSLQAYSGNTIYF
CDR3 DNA: TGTGCCAGCAGTTTACAGGCGTACTCTGGAAACACCATATATTTT